This paragraph reports one TCR beta chain. Its matching antigen is unknown. This sample stems from a study of cytotoxic CD8 clonotypes in ibrutinib-treated CLL. Sequencing used immunoSEQ multiplex PCR; TCRdb keeps in-frame clones, though not all of them. The top ten clones hold approximately 30% of a sample with approximately 150,000 clones, roughly 80% of them seen once. V shed 5 bases and J 6 bases; nucleotides not matched to a gene: 4. Germline V gene lookup returns CDR1 KGHSH and CDR2 LQKENI. The CDR3 extends over 12 amino acids. Libraries of TCR beta were made from 1.5 to 2.5 micrograms of genomic DNA that came from cryopreserved PBMCs. Points from the study as a whole: Age-matched healthy donor levels were exceeded by baseline clonality, which tracked circulating CD8+ T-cell counts. Higher clonality was seen at ibrutinib response and a return toward baseline at progression. With treatment, public clonotypes, which were uncommon, either contracted or remained stable.

This clonotype was obtained from a human donor with chronic lymphocytic leukemia. The material sequenced was PBMCs, taken after 12 months of ibrutinib treatment. The chain recombines TRBV18 with TRBJ2-7, with 7 nucleotides matching TRBD1. Written as DNA, the CDR3 is TGTGCCAGCTCATTTAGACAGGGCGAGCAGTACTTC. Translating it yields CASSFRQGEQYF.